The T cell receptor beta chain under discussion was sequenced for a study of metastatic and nonmetastatic thyroid tumors. On the study more broadly: The study looked at repertoires side by side in blood and in tumor or nodule tissue from malignant and benign thyroid patients. Study-wide results and limits: According to reports, the diversity of TCR beta was significantly higher in malignant thyroid tumors than in benign nodules, and this held in both blood and tumor samples.

This clone was seen many times. Its target is not known. Per the original methods: A papillary thyroid cancer distant-metastasis classifier was built from CDR3 differences across clinicopathological groups. TCRdb re-clonotyped the PCR reads through MiXCR. What appears here as the V and J calls and clone size reflects TCRdb's work, not the paper's. The profile shows 20,000 to 25,000 clones, over 20% of them singletons. Thyroid surgery was preceded by no treatment in any patient. The CDR3 extends over 13 amino acids. CDR1 is DFQATT, CDR2 SNEGSKA, per germline (reference sequence). The chain is built from TRBV20-1 and TRBJ2-7; 7 bases are shared with TRBD1. The receptor's source is a female donor with papillary thyroid cancer or a benign thyroid nodule (not recorded which). Some clones in this sample may be carry-over from other donors' samples. The sequencing sample was made of blood. The CDR3 DNA follows: TGCAGGCCCAGCCGGACAGGTTCCTACGAGCAGTACTTC. Its protein is CRPSRTGSYEQYF.